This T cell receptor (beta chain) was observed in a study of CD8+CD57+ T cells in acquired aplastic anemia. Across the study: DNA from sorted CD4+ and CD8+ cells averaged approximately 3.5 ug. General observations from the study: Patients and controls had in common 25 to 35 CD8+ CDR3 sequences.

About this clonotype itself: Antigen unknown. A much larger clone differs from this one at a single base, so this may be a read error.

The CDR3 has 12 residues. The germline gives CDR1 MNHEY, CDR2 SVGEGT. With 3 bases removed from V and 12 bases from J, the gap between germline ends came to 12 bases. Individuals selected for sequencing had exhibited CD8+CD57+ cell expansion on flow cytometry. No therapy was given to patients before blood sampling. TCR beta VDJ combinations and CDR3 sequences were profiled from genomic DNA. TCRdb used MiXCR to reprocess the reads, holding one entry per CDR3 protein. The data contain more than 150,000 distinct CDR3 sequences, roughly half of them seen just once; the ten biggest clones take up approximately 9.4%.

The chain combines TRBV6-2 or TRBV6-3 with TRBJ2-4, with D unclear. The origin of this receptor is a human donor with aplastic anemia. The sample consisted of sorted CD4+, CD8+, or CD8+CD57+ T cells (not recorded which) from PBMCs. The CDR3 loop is CASSYYEWNQYF. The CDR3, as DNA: TGTGCCAGCAGTTATTACGAATGGAATCAGTACTTC.